This TCR beta chain was captured in a study of T cells in Graves' hyperthyroidism and ophthalmopathy. Study outcomes and limitations: Most thyroid clonotypes expanded above 0.001 appeared in blood too. Ophthalmopathy prediction by the model preceded onset by a median approximately six months.

Amplified TCR beta CDR3 regions derived from RNA transcripts. A first-round RT-PCR of the TCR CDR3 used the HTBI primer set. TCRdb redid the calling of the multiplex PCR reads with MiXCR, one entry per CDR3 protein. The table records around 600,000 distinct CDR3 sequences, approximately 15% of them present only once. Germline values: CDR1 MGHRA, CDR2 YSYEKL. CDR3 size: 12 residues. Trimming stripped 0 bases from V and 7 bases from J, with 6 bases between. Ophthalmopathy patients had moderate-to-severe active disease, CAS ≥3, NOSPECS ≥4, and disease duration under 3 months. This clonotype was detected a few times. As yet, its antigen is unknown.

The rearrangement links TRBV4-1 to TRBJ1-2, with D maybe TRBD1 (5 bases). The sequenced sample was blood. The TCR comes from a woman aged 50 to 60 with Graves' ophthalmopathy. CDR3 residues: CASSQERGGYTF. In nucleotides, the CDR3 is TGCGCCAGCAGCCAAGAAAGGGGTGGCTACACCTTC.